This TCR beta chain emerged from a study of blood T cell repertoires in COVID-19 (dated by TCRdb to about 2020). About the study as a whole: Samples covering the acute and convalescent phases of COVID-19 were provided by collaborators in the United States, Italy and Spain. Samples were obtained from the ongoing ImmuneRACE study (first 160 participants) and from over 1,000 subjects provided by 6 global collaborators. Where available, HLA class I and class II types were obtained from metadata supplied by the sample provider rather than from assay-based typing. A freely available public database, intended as a resource for researchers studying the immune response to SARS-CoV-2, is where the repertoires were released. A de-identified subject ID, COVID-19 status, age in years and sex were almost always included in the sample metadata. The prospective study material was composed of cDNA or gDNA derived from T cells, B-cell-depleted T cells, or PBMCs. Deeply sampled blood TCRbeta repertoires from subjects exposed to, actively infected with, or recovered from COVID-19 were included in the dataset.

Here V drops 1 base and J drops 6 bases, and the junction holds 7 bases not matched to any gene. The CDR3 goes from the cysteine to the phenylalanine over 16 residues. Only the CDR3 portion is preserved as DNA: 48 bases, with reading frame beginning at the first base. For CDR1 and CDR2, the germline V gene lists KGHDR and SFDVKD. To note about this clone: Its target antigen remains unknown. No much larger clonotype is one base removed from it; base qualities were not supplied.

The immunoSEQ Assay, a bias-controlled multiplex PCR, was used to amplify TCRbeta CDR3 regions from genomic DNA. In the source study's methods: The number of nucleated cells in each sample was estimated from the amplification of reference gene primers within the assay. Sequence reads were collapsed and filtered to measure the absolute abundance of every unique TCRbeta CDR3 rearrangement. For each sample, productive Simpson clonality was calculated by taking the square root of Simpson's diversity index across productive rearrangements. In TCRdb, the immuneACCESS table is reduced to in-frame sequences with V and J assigned. These tables do not hold every clone; where another copy was compared, an unresolved V gene accounts for under half, and the others remain unexplained. V and J calls and clone size are those listed in that table; D and trimming were worked out from the DNA. The sample contains 70,000 to 95,000 clones, 85% to 90% of them found a single time. The ten largest make up 7.5% to 9.5% of the sample.

Summary of the overall study and its limitations: The amount of clinical and demographic metadata varied by source and participant and was provided uncurated.

Collaborating institutions collected whole blood in K2EDTA tubes following their own protocols. Collaborator samples were shipped for TCRbeta analysis as frozen whole blood, isolated PBMCs, or DNA extracted from either sample type. The TCR was taken from an older woman with acute or convalescent COVID-19. The sequence joins TRBV24-1 to TRBJ2-2, with 7 middle bases fitting TRBD2. The sequenced sample was peripheral blood. Here is the DNA: TGTGCCACCAGTGATTTAGGCCGGACTAGTGCCGGGGAGCTGTTTTTT. It is translated as CATSDLGRTSAGELFF.